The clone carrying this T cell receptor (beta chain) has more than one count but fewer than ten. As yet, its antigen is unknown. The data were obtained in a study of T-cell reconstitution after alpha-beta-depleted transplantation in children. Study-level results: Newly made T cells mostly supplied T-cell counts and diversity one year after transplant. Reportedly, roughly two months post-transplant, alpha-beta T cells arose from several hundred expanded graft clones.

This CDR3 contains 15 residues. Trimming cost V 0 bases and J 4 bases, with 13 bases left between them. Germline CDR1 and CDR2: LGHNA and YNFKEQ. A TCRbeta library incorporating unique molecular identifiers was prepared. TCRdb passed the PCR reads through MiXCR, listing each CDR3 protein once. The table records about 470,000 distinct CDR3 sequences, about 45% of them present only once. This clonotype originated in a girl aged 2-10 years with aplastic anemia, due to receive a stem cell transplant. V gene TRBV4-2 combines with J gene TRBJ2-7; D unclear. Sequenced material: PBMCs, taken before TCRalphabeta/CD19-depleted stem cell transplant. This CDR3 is CASSQDTRSTYEQYF. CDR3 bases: TGTGCCAGCAGCCAAGATACTCGGAGTACATACGAGCAGTACTTC.